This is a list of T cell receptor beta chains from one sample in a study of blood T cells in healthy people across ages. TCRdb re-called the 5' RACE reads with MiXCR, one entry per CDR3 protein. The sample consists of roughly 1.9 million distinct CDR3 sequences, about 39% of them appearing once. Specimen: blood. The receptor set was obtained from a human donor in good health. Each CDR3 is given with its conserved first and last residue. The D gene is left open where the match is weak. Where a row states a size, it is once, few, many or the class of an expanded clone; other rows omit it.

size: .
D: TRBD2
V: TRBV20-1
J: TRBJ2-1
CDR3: CSAGGGSSSYSEQFF
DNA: TGCAGTGCTGGCGGGGGGTCTAGCTCCTACAGTGAGCAGTTCTTC

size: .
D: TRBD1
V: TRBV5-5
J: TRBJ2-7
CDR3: CASSPGQGRSEQYF
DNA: TGTGCCAGCAGCCCGGGACAGGGTCGTTCGGAGCAGTACTTC

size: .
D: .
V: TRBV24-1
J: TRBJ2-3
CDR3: CATEGDVSDTQYF
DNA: TGTGCCACCGAAGGGGACGTGTCAGATACGCAGTATTTT

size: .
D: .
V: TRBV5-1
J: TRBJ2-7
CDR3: CASSLGGRTAIYEQYF
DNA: TGCGCCAGCAGCTTGGGGGGACGGACAGCAATCTACGAGCAGTACTTT

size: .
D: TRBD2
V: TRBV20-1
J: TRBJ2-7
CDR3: CSARDRSGGIREQYF
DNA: TGCAGTGCTAGAGATCGTAGCGGGGGAATACGCGAGCAGTACTTC

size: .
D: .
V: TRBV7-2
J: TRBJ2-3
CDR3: CASRLSWLSDTQYF
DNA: TGTGCCAGCCGCTTATCTTGGCTTTCAGATACGCAGTATTTT

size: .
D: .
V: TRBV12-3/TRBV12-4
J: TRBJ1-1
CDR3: CASSPAGTNFMNTEAFF
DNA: TGTGCCAGCAGTCCAGCCGGGACAAACTTCATGAACACTGAAGCTTTCTTT

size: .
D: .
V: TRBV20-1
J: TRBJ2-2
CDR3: CSARYYTGELFF
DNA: TGCAGTGCTAGGTACTACACCGGGGAGCTGTTTTTT

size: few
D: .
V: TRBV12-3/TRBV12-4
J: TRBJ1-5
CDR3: CASSPFGGGQPQHF
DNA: TGTGCCAGCAGTCCCTTCGGGGGGGGTCAGCCCCAGCATTTT

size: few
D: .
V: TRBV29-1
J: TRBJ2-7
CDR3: CSVEVPHSYEQYF
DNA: TGCAGCGTTGAAGTTCCTCACAGCTACGAGCAGTACTTC

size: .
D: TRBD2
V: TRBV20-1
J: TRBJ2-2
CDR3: CSASAPSGGDTGELFF
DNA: TGCAGTGCTTCTGCCCCAAGCGGGGGAGACACCGGGGAGCTGTTTTTT

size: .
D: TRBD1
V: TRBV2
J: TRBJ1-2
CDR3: CASSENGRGRPGYTF
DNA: TGTGCCAGCAGTGAAAACGGCAGGGGGCGCCCTGGCTACACCTTC